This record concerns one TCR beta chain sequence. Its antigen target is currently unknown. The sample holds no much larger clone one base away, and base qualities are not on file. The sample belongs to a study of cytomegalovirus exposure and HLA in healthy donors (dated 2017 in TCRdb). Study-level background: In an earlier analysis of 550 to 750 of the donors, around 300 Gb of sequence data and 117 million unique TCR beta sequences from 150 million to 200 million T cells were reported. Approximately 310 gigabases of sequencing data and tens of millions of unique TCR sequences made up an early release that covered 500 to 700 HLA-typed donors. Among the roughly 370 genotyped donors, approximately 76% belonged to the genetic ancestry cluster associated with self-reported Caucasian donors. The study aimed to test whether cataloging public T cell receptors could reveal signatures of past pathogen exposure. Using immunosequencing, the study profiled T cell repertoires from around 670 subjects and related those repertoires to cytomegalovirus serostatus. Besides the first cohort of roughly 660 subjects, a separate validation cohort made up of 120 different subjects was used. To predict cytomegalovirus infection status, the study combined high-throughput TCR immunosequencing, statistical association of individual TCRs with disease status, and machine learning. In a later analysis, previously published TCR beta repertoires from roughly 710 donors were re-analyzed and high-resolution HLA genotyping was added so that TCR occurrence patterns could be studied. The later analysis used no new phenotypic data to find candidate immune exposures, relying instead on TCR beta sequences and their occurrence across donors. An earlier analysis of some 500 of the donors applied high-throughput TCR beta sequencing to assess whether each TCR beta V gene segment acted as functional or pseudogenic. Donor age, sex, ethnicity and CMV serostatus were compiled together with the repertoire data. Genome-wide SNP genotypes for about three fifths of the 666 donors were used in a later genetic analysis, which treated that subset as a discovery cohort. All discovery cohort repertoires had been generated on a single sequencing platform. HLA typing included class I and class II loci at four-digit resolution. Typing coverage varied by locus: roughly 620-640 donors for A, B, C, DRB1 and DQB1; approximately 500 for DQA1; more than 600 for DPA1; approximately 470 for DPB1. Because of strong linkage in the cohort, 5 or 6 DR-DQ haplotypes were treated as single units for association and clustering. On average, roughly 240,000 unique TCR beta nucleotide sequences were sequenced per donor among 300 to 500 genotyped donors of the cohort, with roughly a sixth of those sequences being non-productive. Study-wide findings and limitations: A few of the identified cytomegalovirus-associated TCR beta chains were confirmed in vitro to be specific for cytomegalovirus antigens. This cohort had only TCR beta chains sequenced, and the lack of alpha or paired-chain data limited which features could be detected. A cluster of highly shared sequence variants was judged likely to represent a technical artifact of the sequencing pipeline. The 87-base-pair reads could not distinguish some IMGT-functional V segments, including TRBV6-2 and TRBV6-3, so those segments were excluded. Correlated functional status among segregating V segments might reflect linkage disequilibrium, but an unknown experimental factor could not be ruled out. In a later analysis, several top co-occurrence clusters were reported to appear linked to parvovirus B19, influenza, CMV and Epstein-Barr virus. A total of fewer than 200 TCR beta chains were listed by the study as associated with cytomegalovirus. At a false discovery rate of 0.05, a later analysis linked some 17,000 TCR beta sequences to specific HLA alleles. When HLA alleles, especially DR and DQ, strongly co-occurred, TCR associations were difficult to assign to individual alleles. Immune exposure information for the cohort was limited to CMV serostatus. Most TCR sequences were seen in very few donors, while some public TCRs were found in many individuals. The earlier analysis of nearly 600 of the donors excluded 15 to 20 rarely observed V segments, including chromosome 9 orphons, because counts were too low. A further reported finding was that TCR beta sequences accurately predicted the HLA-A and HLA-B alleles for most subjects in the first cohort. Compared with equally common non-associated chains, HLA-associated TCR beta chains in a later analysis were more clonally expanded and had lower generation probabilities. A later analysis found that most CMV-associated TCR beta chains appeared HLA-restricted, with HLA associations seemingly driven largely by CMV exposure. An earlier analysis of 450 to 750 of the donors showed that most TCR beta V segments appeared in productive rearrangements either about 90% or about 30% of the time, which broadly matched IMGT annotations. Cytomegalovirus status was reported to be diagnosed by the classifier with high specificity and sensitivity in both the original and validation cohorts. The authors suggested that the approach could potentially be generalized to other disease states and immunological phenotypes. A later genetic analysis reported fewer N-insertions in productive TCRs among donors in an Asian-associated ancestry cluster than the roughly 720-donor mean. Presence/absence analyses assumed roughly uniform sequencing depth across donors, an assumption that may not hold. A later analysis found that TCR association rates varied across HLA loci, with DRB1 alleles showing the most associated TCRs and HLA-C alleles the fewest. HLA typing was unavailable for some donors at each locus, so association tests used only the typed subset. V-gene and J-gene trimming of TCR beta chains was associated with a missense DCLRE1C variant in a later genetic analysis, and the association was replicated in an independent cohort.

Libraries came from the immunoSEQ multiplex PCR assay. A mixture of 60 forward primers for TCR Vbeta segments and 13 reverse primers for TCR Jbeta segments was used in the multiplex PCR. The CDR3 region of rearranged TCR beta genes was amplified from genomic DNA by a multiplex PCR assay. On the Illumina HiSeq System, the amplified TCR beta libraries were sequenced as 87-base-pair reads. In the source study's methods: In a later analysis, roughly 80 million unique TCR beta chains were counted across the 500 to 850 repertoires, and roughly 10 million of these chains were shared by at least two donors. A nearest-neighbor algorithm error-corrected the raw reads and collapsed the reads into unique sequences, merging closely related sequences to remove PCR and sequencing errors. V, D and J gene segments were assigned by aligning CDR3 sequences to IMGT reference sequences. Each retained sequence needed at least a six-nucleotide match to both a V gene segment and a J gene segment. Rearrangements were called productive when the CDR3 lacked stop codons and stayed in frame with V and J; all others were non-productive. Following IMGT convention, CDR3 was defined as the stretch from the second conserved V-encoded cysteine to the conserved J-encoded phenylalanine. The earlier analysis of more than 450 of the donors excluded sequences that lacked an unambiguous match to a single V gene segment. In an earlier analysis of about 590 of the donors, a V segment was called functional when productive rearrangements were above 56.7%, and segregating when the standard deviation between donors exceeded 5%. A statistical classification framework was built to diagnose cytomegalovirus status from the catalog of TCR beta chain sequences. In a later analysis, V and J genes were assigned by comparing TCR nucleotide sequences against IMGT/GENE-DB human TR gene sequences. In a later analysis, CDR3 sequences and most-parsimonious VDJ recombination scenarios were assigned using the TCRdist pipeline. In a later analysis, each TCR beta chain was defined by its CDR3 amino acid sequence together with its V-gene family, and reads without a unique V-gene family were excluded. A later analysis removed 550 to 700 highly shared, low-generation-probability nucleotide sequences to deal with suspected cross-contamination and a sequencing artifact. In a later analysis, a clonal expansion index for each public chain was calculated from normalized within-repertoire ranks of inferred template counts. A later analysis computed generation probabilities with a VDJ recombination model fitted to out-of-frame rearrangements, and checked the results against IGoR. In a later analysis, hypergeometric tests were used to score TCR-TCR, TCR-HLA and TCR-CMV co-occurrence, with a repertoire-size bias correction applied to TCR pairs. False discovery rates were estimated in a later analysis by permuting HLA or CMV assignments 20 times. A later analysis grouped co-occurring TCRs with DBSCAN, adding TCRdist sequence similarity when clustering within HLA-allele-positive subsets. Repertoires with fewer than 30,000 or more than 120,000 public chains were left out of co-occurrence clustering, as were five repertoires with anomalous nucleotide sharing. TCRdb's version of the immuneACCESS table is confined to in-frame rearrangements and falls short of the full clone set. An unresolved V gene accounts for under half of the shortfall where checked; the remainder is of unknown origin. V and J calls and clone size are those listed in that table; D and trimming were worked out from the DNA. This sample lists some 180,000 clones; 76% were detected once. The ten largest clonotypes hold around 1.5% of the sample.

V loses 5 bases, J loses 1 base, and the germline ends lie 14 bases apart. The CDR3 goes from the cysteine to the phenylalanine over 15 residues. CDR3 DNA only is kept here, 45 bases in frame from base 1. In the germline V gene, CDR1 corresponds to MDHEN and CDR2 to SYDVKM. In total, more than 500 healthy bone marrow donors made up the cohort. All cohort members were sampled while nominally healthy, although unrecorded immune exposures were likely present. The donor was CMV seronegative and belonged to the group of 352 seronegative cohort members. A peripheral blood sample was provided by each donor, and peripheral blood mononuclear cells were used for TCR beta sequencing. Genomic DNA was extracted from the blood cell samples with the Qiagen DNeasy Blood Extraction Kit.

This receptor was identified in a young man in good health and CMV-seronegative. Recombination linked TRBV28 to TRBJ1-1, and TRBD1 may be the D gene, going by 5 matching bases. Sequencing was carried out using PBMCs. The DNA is TGTGCCAGCAGTCGTCTACGACAGCCGAACACTGAAGCTTTCTTT. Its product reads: CASSRLRQPNTEAFF.